The rows below give T cell receptor beta chains drawn from one sample of a study of CXCR3-negative and CXCR3-positive naive CD8 T cells. TCRdb re-called the 5' RACE reads; every CDR3 protein appears as one record, without DNA. The sample totals around 81,000 distinct CDR3 sequences. Sequences were obtained from naive CXCR3- CD8+ T cells from blood. These receptors originate from a human donor in good health. Some clones in this sample may be carry-over from other donors' samples. The CDR3 runs from the conserved cysteine through the conserved F or W.

CSVVQGRVRLAETQYF	TRBV29-1	TRBJ2-5
CASSWVRGSGVEQFF	TRBV14	TRBJ2-1
CASSQRTSYEQYF	TRBV4-1	TRBJ2-7
CSATGDGDSNQPQHF	TRBV20-1	TRBJ1-5
CSGRGANYGYTF	TRBV29-1	TRBJ1-2
CASSPRQGDTGELFF	TRBV4-2	TRBJ2-2
CASSKDQHEKLFF	TRBV7-9	TRBJ1-4
CASSHGVRSYNEQFF	TRBV3-1	TRBJ2-1
CASRHHRGRDGNYGYTF	TRBV21-1	TRBJ1-2
CASSPLGLDPGNTQYF	TRBV7-9	TRBJ2-3
CASSLEQGRQPQHF	TRBV5-1	TRBJ1-5
CASSLELHEGAFF	TRBV7-9	TRBJ1-1
CAISDFTGTSGDEQFF	TRBV10-3	TRBJ2-1